This paragraph covers one T cell receptor (beta chain) sequence. This sample stems from a study of blood T cell repertoires in COVID-19. Study details: The United States, Italy and Spain provided the acute and convalescent COVID-19 samples.

Trimming took off 8 bases at V and 10 bases at J, with 17 bases between the two ends. The germline CDR1 and CDR2 sequences are LNHDA and SQIVND (reference sequence). This CDR3 has 13 residues. Generated by immunoSEQ multiplex PCR, the TCRdb table keeps only in-frame clones and is missing some. In the table there are 250,000 to 300,000 clones, over 85% of which are singletons. The TCR was taken from a woman aged 25-40 years with COVID-19, enrolled during active disease. The V call is TRBV19, the J call TRBJ1-4; a possible D gene is TRBD1 (5 bases). The source material was peripheral blood. CDR3 nucleotide sequence: TGTGCCAGTTGGGACTTTTGGTCCCCAAAACTGTTTTTT. This codes for CASWDFWSPKLFF. The full variable domain, rest sourced from reference TRBV19 and TRBJ1-4, is DGGITQSPKYLFRKEGQNVTLSCEQNLNHDAMYWYRQDPGQGLRLIYYSQIVNDFQKGDIAEGYSVSREKKESFPLTVTSAQKNPTAFYLCASWDFWSPKLFFGSGTQLSVL.